These 31 T cell receptor beta chains came from one sample sequenced in a study of T cell responses to AZD1222 COVID-19 vaccine. TCRdb's copy holds only in-frame clones and misses some; the assay was immunoSEQ multiplex PCR. The sample carries tens of thousands of clones, approximately 78% recorded once. This sample comprised peripheral blood, obtained on day 0 of AZD1222 vaccination. These receptors came from an adult in good health.

J is TRBJ1-1 and V is TRBV10-3; D remains unclear. V was clipped by 6 bases and J by 2 bases, with 13 bases between them. Germline V CDR1 and CDR2: ENHRY, SYGVKD. The CDR3 spans 14 residues. The CDR3 nucleotides are TGTGCCATCAGGGAAGGACGGACCAACACTGAAGCTTTCTTT. Protein product: CAIREGRTNTEAFF.

The chain employs TRBV9 and TRBJ1-4; the D is unclear. Looked up from germline, CDR1 is SGDLS and CDR2 is YYNGEE. With 0 bases removed from V and 2 bases from J, the gap between germline ends came to 11 bases. The CDR3 runs 16 residues. The CDR3 bases are TGTGCCAGCAGCGTAGCCTCCGGGATCACTAATGAAAAACTGTTTTTT. Its translation: CASSVASGITNEKLFF.

The chain joins TRBV29-1 to TRBJ1-6, with unresolved D. This CDR3 contains 13 residues. The germline V and J ends were trimmed by 4 bases and 7 bases, with 11 bases remaining between them. The germline V gene has CDR1 SQVTM and CDR2 ANQGSEA. The CDR3 nucleotides read TGCAGCGTTGCCCGGGCGGAGAATTCACCCCTCCACTTT. It specifies CSVARAENSPLHF.

The chain uses TRBV25-1 and TRBJ2-7; TRBD2 agrees at 8 bases. CDR3 length equals 16 residues. The J segment lost 5 bases and the V segment lost 3 bases, leaving 12 bases of the junction unmatched. Germline assignment: CDR1 MGHDK and CDR2 SYGVNS. In DNA, the CDR3 is TGTGCCAGCAGTGATAGCGGGATGTCTATCGGGCACGAGCAGTACTTC. Protein sequence: CASSDSGMSIGHEQYF.

The chain joins TRBV5-6 to TRBJ2-1; 11 positions agree with TRBD2. Losses at the gene ends were 3 bases for V and 10 bases for J; bases not matched to a gene: 9. CDR1 and CDR2 from the germline V gene are SGHDT and YYEEEE. The CDR3 is 15 residues long. For the CDR3, the DNA is TGTGCCAGCAGCTACCGTAGCGGGAGGGTTCCGGAGCAGTTCTTC. Amino acids: CASSYRSGRVPEQFF.

The CDR3 here is CASGLRRRNTQYF. CDR3 sequence (DNA): TGTGCTAGTGGTTTGAGGAGGAGAAATACGCAGTATTTT. The V and J genes are TRBV12-5 and TRBJ2-3, with D perhaps matching TRBD2 (5 bases). Germline CDR1 is LGHNT and CDR2 is FRNRAP. Between the trimmed V and J ends, which lost 2 bases and 7 bases, there was a span of 10 bases. This CDR3 has 13 amino acids.

This chain links TRBV28 with TRBJ1-1, with D maybe TRBD1 (6 bases). The germline V gene has CDR1 MDHEN and CDR2 SYDVKM. The germline V and J ends were trimmed by 2 bases and 5 bases, with 15 bases remaining between them. The CDR3 spans 15 residues. This chain's CDR3 is CASSLPTGGRTEAFF. Here the CDR3 DNA reads TGTGCCAGCAGTTTACCGACGGGGGGGCGGACTGAAGCTTTCTTT.

The chain joins TRBV12-5 to TRBJ2-5; no clear D. Germline V gene data show CDR1 as LGHNT and CDR2 as FRNRAP. V lost 7 bases and J 5 bases, leaving 17 bases between the germline ends. This CDR3 contains 14 residues. The CDR3 nucleotides are TGTGCTAGTGTTTCGCGTCTGGGATACGAGACCCAGTACTTC. Protein sequence: CASVSRLGYETQYF.

The V and J genes are TRBV5-8 and TRBJ2-1; 7 bases are shared with TRBD2. Germline lookup yields CDR1 SGHTS and CDR2 YDEGEE. V shed 0 bases and J 3 bases; nucleotides not matched to a gene: 3. The CDR3 runs 15 residues. The CDR3 reads CASSLESGGYNEQFF. CDR3 DNA sequence: TGTGCCAGCAGCTTGGAGTCGGGGGGCTACAATGAGCAGTTCTTC. The complete variable domain, with remaining parts taken from reference TRBV5-8 and TRBJ2-1, reads EAGVTQSPTHLIKTRGQQATLRCSPISGHTSVYWYQQALGLGLQFLLWYDEGEERNRGNFPPRFSGRQFPNYSSELNVNALELEDSALYLCASSLESGGYNEQFFGPGTRLTVL.

The chain carries TRBV11-2 and TRBJ2-7, with 7 bases lining up with TRBD1. The CDR3 contains 14 residues. The V gene end was trimmed by 5 bases and the J gene end by 3 bases; junction bases not matched to a gene: 7. Germline CDR1 is SGHAT and CDR2 is FQNNGV. In DNA, the CDR3 is TGTGCCAGCAGCCTCTACAGGGGCCACTACGAGCAGTACTTC. Protein sequence: CASSLYRGHYEQYF.

The chain carries TRBV4-2 and TRBJ2-7; 9 bases fit TRBD1. Germline assignment: CDR1 LGHNA and CDR2 YNFKEQ. V dropped 3 bases and J dropped 4; count of bases not matched to a gene: 16. The CDR3 extends over 18 amino acids. The CDR3 loop is CASSHQAAGTGTIYEQYF. The CDR3, as DNA: TGTGCCAGCAGCCATCAAGCGGCAGGGACAGGGACGATTTACGAGCAGTACTTC.

This chain uses TRBV6-6 with TRBJ1-4, with D uncertain. Germline values: CDR1 MNHNY, CDR2 SVGAGI (reference sequence). This CDR3 is built from 15 residues. V was shortened by 5 bases and J by 5 bases, with 15 bases between the two germline ends. CDR3 in amino acids: CASSLYTSINEKLFF. The CDR3 bases are TGTGCCAGCAGTCTCTACACAAGCATCAATGAAAAACTGTTTTTT.

V usage is TRBV7-2 and J usage is TRBJ1-2, with TRBD1 matching over 7 bases. Germline CDR1 reads SGHTA; CDR2 reads FQGNSA. Trimming cost V 0 bases and J 3 bases; bases outside gene matches: 1. The CDR3 is made up of 14 amino acids. In DNA form, the CDR3 reads TGTGCCAGCAGCTTAGCAGGGACAGACTATGGCTACACCTTC. Its protein is CASSLAGTDYGYTF.

This chain connects TRBV14 to TRBJ1-1, with D unresolved. The CDR3 loop spans 16 amino acids. V was pared by 0 bases and J by 0 bases, with 11 bases between. The V gene's germline CDR1 is SGHDN and CDR2 FVKESK. The CDR3 nucleotides are TGTGCCAGCAGCCAAGATCTCCAGGTCATGAACACTGAAGCTTTCTTT. It yields the protein CASSQDLQVMNTEAFF. Drawing the rest from reference TRBV14 and TRBJ1-1, the complete variable domain is EAGVTQFPSHSVIEKGQTVTLRCDPISGHDNLYWYRRVMGKEIKFLLHFVKESKQDESGMPNNRFLAERTGGTYSTLKVQPAELEDSGVYFCASSQDLQVMNTEAFFGQGTRLTVV.

In nucleotides, the CDR3 is TGTGCCAGTAGTAGAGCTAGCGGGAGCACCGGGGAGCTGTTTTTT. Residues: CASSRASGSTGELFF. The genes are TRBV19 and TRBJ2-2; 10 bases match TRBD2. This CDR3 region has 15 residues. V gave up 4 bases and J gave up 4 bases; unmatched junction bases: 3. In germline, CDR1 is LNHDA, CDR2 SQIVND (reference sequence).

The chain couples TRBV2 to TRBJ1-6; perhaps TRBD1 as D (5 bases). Trimming removed 5 bases from V and 8 bases from J, with 13 bases in between. Germline V lookup: CDR1 SNHLY, CDR2 FYNNEI. The CDR3 extends over 14 amino acids. The CDR3 region is CASSFTGSYSPLHF. The DNA of the CDR3 is TGTGCCAGCAGTTTTACAGGATCGTATTCACCCCTCCACTTT.

The V and J genes are TRBV14 and TRBJ1-2; maybe TRBD1 (5 bases). Germline V gene data show CDR1 as SGHDN and CDR2 as FVKESK. This CDR3 is built from 13 residues. Deletions cut 1 base from V and 7 bases from J, with 10 bases between. The CDR3 bases are TGTGCCAGCAGCCAAGTTGCGCAGGGTGGCTACACCTTC. The encoded protein is CASSQVAQGGYTF.

There are many counts of this clone. The chain joins TRBV5-6 to TRBJ1-2, with 9 bases that match TRBD1. The CDR3 runs 16 residues. Looked up from germline, CDR1 is SGHDT and CDR2 is YYEEEE. With 4 bases clipped from V and 3 bases from J, the junction kept 10 bases outside the gene matches. The CDR3 DNA reads as TGTGCCAGCAGCCGTCCCTCGGACAGGGGAGACTATGGCTACACCTTC. It specifies CASSRPSDRGDYGYTF.

V and J are TRBV28 and TRBJ2-6, with D possibly being TRBD1 (6 bases). The V end lost 6 bases, the J end lost 0 bases, and 6 bases lay between the germline ends. CDR1 MDHEN and CDR2 SYDVKM come from the germline V gene. CDR3 length: 14 amino acids. CDR3: CASRGGSGANVLTF. The CDR3 DNA sequence: TGTGCCAGCAGAGGGGGCTCTGGGGCCAACGTCCTGACTTTC.

The table lists this clone with a count of one. The chain recombines TRBV20-1 with TRBJ1-5; D is unresolved. V was shortened by 5 bases and J by 11 bases, with 13 bases between the two germline ends. The germline gives CDR1 DFQATT, CDR2 SNEGSKA (reference sequence). The CDR3 runs to 11 residues. For the CDR3, the DNA is TGCAGTGCTTCTCTCAATGGGGCCCAGCATTTT. The encoded protein is CSASLNGAQHF.

The CDR3 protein is CASSESGLAGTFTGELFF. In DNA, the CDR3 is TGCGCCAGCAGTGAGTCGGGACTAGCGGGAACGTTTACCGGGGAGCTGTTTTTT. V and J are TRBV10-1 and TRBJ2-2; 13 bases are a match to TRBD2. Losses at the gene ends were 0 bases for V and 5 bases for J; bases not matched to a gene: 6. The CDR3 covers 18 residues. The V gene's germline CDR1 is WNHNN and CDR2 SYGVQD (reference sequence).

The chain combines TRBV30 with TRBJ2-1; maybe TRBD1 (6 bases). This CDR3 region has 15 residues. Germline V gives CDR1 GTSNPN, CDR2 SVGIG (reference sequence). Deletions cut 0 bases from V and 4 bases from J, with 13 bases between. The CDR3 coding sequence is TGTGCCTGGAGTGTAAGGGGGAGTTTTTACAATGAGCAGTTCTTC. Translated: CAWSVRGSFYNEQFF. The whole variable domain, remainder taken from reference TRBV30 and TRBJ2-1, is SQTIHQWPATLVQPVGSPLSLECTVEGTSNPNLYWYRQAAGRGLQLLFYSVGIGQISSEVPQNLSASRPQDRQFILSSKKLLLSDSGFYLCAWSVRGSFYNEQFFGPGTRLTVL.

This chain connects TRBV4-1 to TRBJ2-3, with D unresolved. Deletions cut 1 base from V and 0 bases from J, with 8 bases between. This CDR3 contains 15 residues. Germline V gives CDR1 MGHRA, CDR2 YSYEKL. CDR3 coding DNA: TGCGCCAGCAGCCAAGTGAGAGAGAGCACAGATACGCAGTATTTT. It encodes CASSQVRESTDTQYF.

The chain links TRBV24-1 to TRBJ2-3, with TRBD2 matching 13 bases. V was pared by 4 bases and J by 4 bases, with 4 bases of the junction left unmatched. In germline, CDR1 is KGHDR, CDR2 SFDVKD. The CDR3 runs to 16 residues. In DNA form, the CDR3 reads TGTGCCACCAGTGACTTAACTAGCGGGAGGGCAGATACGCAGTATTTT. It translates to CATSDLTSGRADTQYF.

V is TRBV21-1 and J is TRBJ2-5; the table's D gene call, TRBD2, was not cross checked with the DNA. TRBV21-1 is tagged as a pseudogene. CDR3 size: 16 residues. CDR3 loop: CASKCSGRRRQETQYF. In DNA, the CDR3 is TGTGCCAGCAAGTGCTCCGGGAGGCGCCGACAAGAGACCCAGTACTTC.

The CDR3 loop is CASSARDLQADTQYF. Here the CDR3 DNA reads TGTGCCAGCAGCGCCCGGGATTTACAGGCAGATACGCAGTATTTT. The gene calls are TRBV9 and TRBJ2-3; either TRBD1 or TRBD2 may supply D (5 bases each). The V end was cut by 3 bases, the J end by 4 bases, with 15 bases between. The CDR3 contains 15 residues. Germline V gene sequence: CDR1 SGDLS, CDR2 YYNGEE.

The chain employs TRBV7-2 and TRBJ2-7; D perhaps matches TRBD1 (5 bases). CDR1 and CDR2 from the germline V gene are SGHTA and FQGNSA. The CDR3 covers 13 residues. Between the trimmed V and J ends, which lost 1 base and 7 bases, there was a span of 11 bases. The CDR3 DNA sequence: TGTGCCAGCAGCTTAGAACCCCACAGGGAGCAGTACTTC. Its protein product is CASSLEPHREQYF.

The chain joins TRBV2 to TRBJ2-1, with D perhaps matching TRBD2 (5 bases). CDR3 length: 13 residues. V lost 4 bases, J lost 3 bases, and 7 bases lay in between. Germline values: CDR1 SNHLY, CDR2 FYNNEI. The CDR3: CASSGGLYNEQFF. In DNA form, the CDR3 reads TGTGCCAGCAGTGGAGGACTCTACAATGAGCAGTTCTTC.

This clone occurred once. This rearrangement joins TRBV7-6 to TRBJ2-2, with 8 bases matching TRBD1. The CDR3 runs to 17 residues. J lost 7 bases, V lost 1 base, and 11 bases had no gene match. Germline lookup yields CDR1 SGHVS and CDR2 FNYEAQ. The CDR3 reads CASSLVPGQGGGGELFF. CDR3 DNA sequence: TGTGCCAGCAGCTTAGTCCCCGGACAGGGAGGAGGCGGGGAGCTGTTTTTT. The complete variable domain, with remaining parts taken from reference TRBV7-6 and TRBJ2-2, reads GAGVSQSPRYKVTKRGQDVALRCDPISGHVSLYWYRQALGQGPEFLTYFNYEAQQDKSGLPNDRFSAERPEGSISTLTIQRTEQRDSAMYRCASSLVPGQGGGGELFFGEGSRLTVL.

Note on this clone: The junction differs from germline at one of its ends, possibly a read error. V and J are TRBV5-3 and TRBJ1-1, with D perhaps TRBD1 (6 bases). TRBV5-3 is placed among ORFs of uncertain function. The CDR3 sequence is 15 residues long. The CDR3 DNA reads TGTGCCAGAAGCCAAACAGGGAAATTTAACACTGAAGCTTTTTTT. It codes for CARSQTGKFNTEAFF.

DNA of the CDR3: TGCGCCAGCAGTTCCAGGGTGGGGTCCTACGAGCAGTACTTC. This translates into CASSSRVGSYEQYF. This sequence joins TRBV5-1 and TRBJ2-7; tentative D call: TRBD1 (5 bases). This CDR3 comprises 14 residues. Between the trimmed V and J ends, which lost 5 bases and 1 base, there was a span of 13 bases. Per the germline V gene, CDR1 is SGHRS and CDR2 is YFSETQ.